This TCR beta chain was sequenced in a study of control samples from healthy donors and cancer patients. Trimming removed 4 bases from V and 7 bases from J, with 17 bases in between. CDR3 length equals 14 residues. The V gene's germline CDR1 is SGHDN and CDR2 FVKESK. Using immunoSEQ multiplex PCR, the repertoire was profiled, and TCRdb retains in-frame clones only, with some absent. The sample yields about 170,000 clones, almost 90% seen once. As to this clone: Other nucleotide sequences in the sample specify the same CDR3.

This sequence originates from a woman aged 25 to 39 in good health. The V and J genes are TRBV14 and TRBJ2-7; a weak D match, TRBD1 (5 bases). Sequencing input: blood. In DNA, the CDR3 is TGTGCCAGCAGCCTTCTAAGCAGGGTTAAAGAGCAGTACTTC. Amino acids: CASSLLSRVKEQYF.